A single sample is the source of the 6 T cell receptor beta chains below, sequenced in a study of post-analysis software for immune sequencing data. Study-wide results and caveats: Included in a set of about 5 TRBV segments more frequent in patients than controls were TRBV5-6, TRBV5-1 and TRBV20-1.

Their cognate antigens are unknown. Unique molecular identifiers were carried by the TCR beta cDNA libraries. TCRdb re-analysed the PCR reads in MiXCR, keeping a single row per CDR3 protein. The repertoire holds about 260,000 distinct CDR3 sequences, with approximately 34% as singletons. The sample comprised blood. Every receptor here comes from a girl aged 5 to 17 with multiple sclerosis.

This clonotype showed up many times. The chain links TRBV20-1 to TRBJ1-5; D might be TRBD1 (6 bases). Germline-derived CDR1 and CDR2 are DFQATT and SNEGSKA (reference sequence). The CDR3 covers 14 residues. Trimming removed 6 bases at V and 2 bases at J, with 14 bases between. The CDR3 loop reads CSARDGGGNQPQHF. Written as DNA, the CDR3 is TGCAGTGCGAGGGACGGGGGCGGCAATCAGCCCCAGCATTTT.

Regarding this clonotype: A much larger clonotype is one base distant, so this may be a read error. The J gene is TRBJ2-6, the V gene TRBV7-9; D unresolved. The CDR3 length is 12 residues. Germline V lookup: CDR1 SEHNR, CDR2 FQNEAQ (reference sequence). CDR3 in amino acids: CVSNRGANVLTF. DNA for the CDR3: TGTGTCAGCAATCGTGGGGCCAACGTCCTGACTTTC. The full variable domain, rest sourced from reference TRBV7-9 and TRBJ2-6, is DTGVSQNPRHKITKRGQNVTFRCDPISEHNRLYWYRQTLGQGPEFLTYFQNEAQLEKSRLLSDRFSAERPKGSFSTLEIQRTEQGDSAMYLCVSNRGANVLTFGAGSRLTVL.

The CDR3 region has the DNA TGCGCCAGCAGGAACAGGGAGGCATCCTACAATGAGCAGTTCTTC. It codes for CASRNREASYNEQFF. The genes are TRBV5-1 and TRBJ2-1, with D perhaps given as TRBD1 or TRBD2 (6 bases each). The V gene's germline CDR1 is SGHRS and CDR2 YFSETQ. With 5 bases removed from V and 1 base from J, the gap between germline ends came to 13 bases. The CDR3 length is 15 residues.

Of note for this clonotype: A single base separates this from a much larger clone, so it may be a read error. The chain is built from TRBV10-2 and TRBJ2-3; possibly TRBD1 for D (6 bases). CDR1 and CDR2 (germline): WSHSY, SAAADI. This CDR3 region has 16 residues. The V gene lost 2 bases and the J gene lost 1 base, with 13 bases spanning the gap. The CDR3 bases are TGCGCCAGCAGTGAGGTCCGAGGGGGAGGCACAGATACGCAGTATTTT. Translation gives CASSEVRGGGTDTQYF.

CDR3 in DNA: TGCAGTGCTAGAGCAAGAGTCCCGGGCAAAAAGGTCCCACCAGATACGCAGTATTTT. This codes for CSARARVPGKKVPPDTQYF. The chain recombines TRBV20-1 with TRBJ2-3; D remains ambiguous. The CDR3 totals 19 residues. V lost 1 base and J lost 4, with 27 bases in between. CDR1 is DFQATT, CDR2 SNEGSKA, per germline (reference sequence).

This clonotype was counted only a few times. At one end the junction does not follow the germline gene, possibly because of a read error. This chain links TRBV27 with TRBJ2-7; D may be TRBD1 (7 bases). Germline-derived CDR1 and CDR2 are MNHEY and SMNVEV (reference sequence). This CDR3 is built from 14 residues. CDR3: CTSSRGDSLPEQYF. CDR3 nucleotides: TGTACCAGCAGTAGGGGGGACAGCCTTCCTGAGCAGTACTTC.